Listed below are T cell receptor beta chains from one sample, sequenced in a study of siplizumab effects on memory and regulatory T cells. Profiling relied on immunoSEQ multiplex PCR, and the TCRdb table lists in-frame clones only, not all of them. In the table there are 80,000 to 95,000 clones, roughly 94% of which are singletons. Source material: CD8+ T cells sorted from blood. Receptors were obtained from a human donor in good health. Both conserved end residues are trimmed from each CDR3.

>TRBV27|TRBJ2-1
ASRKSGSSYNEQF
>TRBV27|TRBJ1-2
ASSNPGWADGYT
>TRBV5-1|TRBJ2-7
ASSFFIGRTPYEQY
>TRBV29-1|TRBJ2-2
SVAGTSQFHSGELF
>TRBV2|TRBJ1-2
ASTGTGRGYT
>TRBV25-1|TRBJ1-2
ASWGMTGSYT
>TRBV4-1|TRBJ1-1
ASSQSRETEAF
>TRBV2|TRBJ2-5
ASSPEAVLEGTQY
>TRBV27|TRBJ1-2
ASSKQGHGYT
>TRBV29-1|TRBJ2-3
SVAGLSTDTQY
>TRBV19|TRBJ1-5
ASSPGTGNYQPQH